A selection of T cell receptor beta chains follows, all from one sample in a study of cytomegalovirus exposure and HLA in healthy donors. The protocol was immunoSEQ multiplex PCR, while the TCRdb copy is restricted to in-frame clones and leaves out a portion. The sample lists roughly 120,000 clones, around 69% occurring once. Sequencing input: PBMCs. The receptors here all came from a man aged 50 or older in good health and CMV-seropositive. Each CDR3 is given with its conserved first and last residue. D genes are given only for firm matches. Expanded clones are given a class, and other clones once, few, many or no size at all.

.	TRBV7-9	TRBJ2-7	.	TGTGCCAGCTTAAAAGGGGGGGACTTGAAGCCCTACGAGCAGTACTTC	CASLKGGDLKPYEQYF
.	TRBV6-6	TRBJ1-4	.	TGTGCCAGCAGCCGTGACGGACTTAATGAAAAACTGTTTTTT	CASSRDGLNEKLFF
.	TRBV5-1	TRBJ2-2	.	TGCGCCAGCAGAAAAGAGACAGTCAACACCGGGGAGCTGTTTTTT	CASRKETVNTGELFF
TRBD1	TRBV5-1	TRBJ1-2	.	TGCGCCAGTTCGGACAGGGGTGATGGACGGGATGGCTACACCTTC	CASSDRGDGRDGYTF
.	TRBV4-3	TRBJ2-1	.	TGCGCCAGCAGCCCAGACGAACAGGCGCCCTACAATGAGCAGTTCTTC	CASSPDEQAPYNEQFF
TRBD1	TRBV18	TRBJ1-2	.	TGTGCCAGCTCACTACAGGGGGTAGACTATGGCTACACCTTC	CASSLQGVDYGYTF
.	TRBV4-3	TRBJ2-1	.	TGCGCCAGCAGCCAAGGACCCGGTGGGGGGGCCTCCTACAATGAGCAGTTCTTC	CASSQGPGGGASYNEQFF
.	TRBV2	TRBJ1-2	.	TGTGCCAGCAGTCGTATTTCAGGGTTTGACTATGGCTACACCTTC	CASSRISGFDYGYTF
.	TRBV21-1	TRBJ2-7	.	TGTGCCAGCAGCCGAAAGGGGACAGGGGGCTCGAAGAACGAGCAGTACTTC	CASSRKGTGGSKNEQYF
.	TRBV9	TRBJ1-4	.	TGTGCCAGCAGCGTAGAAGATGTCGGGGGGGAGGGAACAAATGAAAAACTGTTTTTT	CASSVEDVGGEGTNEKLFF
.	TRBV29-1	TRBJ1-5	.	TGCAGCGTACAAGGGGGTAGCAGCAATCAGCCCCAGCATTTT	CSVQGGSSNQPQHF
TRBD1	TRBV7-2	TRBJ2-7	.	TGTGCCAGCAGCCCGGACAGGAGCCTCTACGAGCAGTACTTC	CASSPDRSLYEQYF
TRBD2	TRBV18	TRBJ2-3	.	TGTGCCAGCTCACCCCGGAGCGGGGGGTTCACAGATACGCAGTATTTT	CASSPRSGGFTDTQYF
TRBD1	TRBV19	TRBJ1-6	.	TGTGCCAGTAGTCCCTTTGACAGGGTGAATTCACCCCTCCACTTT	CASSPFDRVNSPLHF
.	TRBV6-1	TRBJ1-2	.	TGTGCCAGCAGTGAACAGGCAGGGAGGGGCTACACCTTC	CASSEQAGRGYTF
TRBD2	TRBV6-1	TRBJ2-3	.	TGTGCCAGCAGTGAAGCGCTTCAGGCGGGGGGCCGCACAGATACGCAGTATTTT	CASSEALQAGGRTDTQYF
.	TRBV4-2	TRBJ2-7	.	TGTGCCAGCAGCCACACCCCTAGGGGGGGCTCCTACGAGCAGTACTTC	CASSHTPRGGSYEQYF
TRBD1	TRBV13	TRBJ2-7	.	TGTGCCAGCAGCTTGGACAGGGCTAACCACGAGCAGTACTTC	CASSLDRANHEQYF
TRBD1	TRBV5-6	TRBJ1-2	.	TGTGCCAGCATCCCCCTAAACAGGGGATCGAACTATGGCTACACCTTC	CASIPLNRGSNYGYTF
TRBD2	TRBV7-8	TRBJ2-2	.	TGTGCCAGCAGCCAATCCGCTAGCGGGGGGGCCACCGGGGAGCTGTTTTTT	CASSQSASGGATGELFF
TRBD1	TRBV2	TRBJ1-2	.	TGTGCCAGCAGTGTAATACGACAGGGTTATGGCTACACCTTC	CASSVIRQGYGYTF
.	TRBV5-8	TRBJ2-4	.	TGTGCCAGCAGCTTGGCAAGGGGGGGACAAAACATTCAGTACTTC	CASSLARGGQNIQYF
.	TRBV27	TRBJ2-5	.	TGTGCCAGCTCTAACCGACCTTCAGGGGTGGAGACCCAGTACTTC	CASSNRPSGVETQYF
.	TRBV25-1	TRBJ2-2	once	TGTGCCAGCAGTGACACTGGTTCCACCGGGGAGCTGTTTTTT	CASSDTGSTGELFF
.	TRBV18	TRBJ1-1	.	TGTGCCAGCTCAGAACAGAGGAACACTGAAGCTTTCTTT	CASSEQRNTEAFF
TRBD1	TRBV7-9	TRBJ1-4	few	TGTGCCAGCAGCCCCCCGGGACAGGGGCTAACTAATGAAAAACTGTTTTTT	CASSPPGQGLTNEKLFF
TRBD2	TRBV4-3	TRBJ2-2	once	TGCGCCAGCAGCGAAGGGGGGGCGGGGGGCCTTACCGGGGAGCTGTTTTTT	CASSEGGAGGLTGELFF
.	TRBV29-1	TRBJ2-2	once	TGCAGCGTTGAAGCTCGGGGATCGAACACCGGGGAGCTGTTTTTT	CSVEARGSNTGELFF
.	TRBV18	TRBJ2-7	.	TGTGCCAGCTCACCACCAACGAGCTCCTACGAGCAGTACTTC	CASSPPTSSYEQYF
TRBD1	TRBV27	TRBJ1-1	.	TGTGCCAGCAGATCGGCAAGGGGGCGAACGAACACTGAAGCTTTCTTT	CASRSARGRTNTEAFF
.	TRBV27	TRBJ2-7	.	TGTGCCAGCAGTCCCCTAGGAGGGGCCGACTACGAGCAGTACTTC	CASSPLGGADYEQYF
TRBD2	TRBV6-5	TRBJ2-3	.	TGTGCCAGCAGGCTACTAGCGGGAGGGGCAGATACGCAGTATTTT	CASRLLAGGADTQYF
TRBD2	TRBV7-9	TRBJ2-5	once	TGCGGGACTAGCGGGGGGGAAGAGATCCAGTACTTC	CGTSGGEEIQYF
.	TRBV11-2	TRBJ1-2	.	TGTGCCAGCAGCCCGGGACTTATGGGGGGCTACACCTTC	CASSPGLMGGYTF
TRBD2	TRBV2	TRBJ2-1	.	TGTGCCAGCAGGCTAGCGGGAGGCACCTACAATGAGCAGTTCTTC	CASRLAGGTYNEQFF
.	TRBV20-1	TRBJ1-1	once	TGCAGTGGCCTCCTAGGCACTGAAGCTTTCTTT	CSGLLGTEAFF
.	TRBV7-9	TRBJ1-1	.	TGTGCCAGCAGCGGACAGTTGAACACTGAAGCTTTCTTT	CASSGQLNTEAFF
TRBD1	TRBV28	TRBJ1-5	.	TGTGCCAGCAGTTCCCCGACGACAGGGAGGAGTCAGCCCCAGCATTTT	CASSSPTTGRSQPQHF
.	TRBV11-2	TRBJ1-1	.	TGTGCCAGCAGCACATGGGGGGTACTGAACACTGAAGCTTTCTTT	CASSTWGVLNTEAFF
TRBD2	TRBV18	TRBJ2-1	.	TGTGCCAGCTCACCAACTAGCGGAGACAATGAGCAGTTCTTC	CASSPTSGDNEQFF
.	TRBV13	TRBJ2-2	.	TGTGCCAGCAGCTTACACGTCCGGGGATCTGCCGGGGAGCTGTTTTTT	CASSLHVRGSAGELFF
TRBD1	TRBV14	TRBJ2-2	.	TGTGCCAGTTCGCCGGGACAGGGGGCCGCCGGGGAGCTGTTTTTT	CASSPGQGAAGELFF
.	TRBV25-1	TRBJ2-3	.	TGTGCCAGCAGATTGGGGGCAGTTGATACGCAGTATTTT	CASRLGAVDTQYF
TRBD1	TRBV10-3	TRBJ2-3	once	TGTGCCATCAGTGAGGCCCCAGACAGGGCCTCTAGCACAGATACGCAGTATTTT	CAISEAPDRASSTDTQYF
.	TRBV7-2	TRBJ1-1	.	TGTGCCAGCAGCGCAGGGTTGAACACTGAAGCTTTCTTT	CASSAGLNTEAFF
TRBD2	TRBV19	TRBJ2-1	.	TGTGCCAGTAGGGTAGCGGGAGTCTACAATGAGCAGTTCTTC	CASRVAGVYNEQFF
TRBD1	TRBV29-1	TRBJ2-1	.	TGCAGCGTCGACAGGGGATCATACAATGAGCAGTTCTTC	CSVDRGSYNEQFF
.	TRBV6-6	TRBJ1-5	.	TGTGCCACCAGTTCGGGGCAGCCCCAGCATTTT	CATSSGQPQHF
.	TRBV28	TRBJ2-3	.	TGTGCCAGCAGCTTGGAGCCGGGTCTGGGCACAGATACGCAGTATTTT	CASSLEPGLGTDTQYF
TRBD2	TRBV19	TRBJ2-1	once	TGTGCCAGTAGTTACCTAGCGGGAGGGTTAAATGAGCAGTTCTTC	CASSYLAGGLNEQFF
.	TRBV5-6	TRBJ2-7	.	TGTGCCAGCAGCTTGTCCAGACTCTCCTACGAGCAGTACTTC	CASSLSRLSYEQYF
TRBD2	TRBV7-9	TRBJ2-2	.	TGTGCCAGCAGCCCTAGACTAGCGATGGCCGGGGAGCTGTTTTTT	CASSPRLAMAGELFF
TRBD1	TRBV5-3	TRBJ1-1	.	TGTGCCAGAAGCTTGGACCCAGGGGGAACTGAAGCTTTCTTT	CARSLDPGGTEAFF
TRBD1	TRBV5-1	TRBJ2-3	.	TGCGCCAGCAGCTTGCGCACCGCTGGGACAGGGGTGACGGGCACAGATACGCAGTATTTT	CASSLRTAGTGVTGTDTQYF